This T cell receptor (beta chain) was observed in a study of cytomegalovirus exposure and HLA in healthy donors. Vbeta (60) and Jbeta (13) primers were used in the PCR. The authors' processing: Unique TCR beta chains numbered around 80 million in a later analysis, with roughly 10 million shared. Sequenced by immunoSEQ multiplex PCR; TCRdb stores in-frame clones only, minus some. The DNA gave D and trimming, while V, J and clone size come from that table. In the table there are about 190,000 clones, 79% of which are singletons. With 7 bases clipped from V and 2 bases from J, the junction kept 9 bases outside the gene matches. The V gene's germline CDR1 is SNHLY and CDR2 FYNNEI. The CDR3 is 15 residues long.

The sequencing input was PBMCs. The chain links TRBV2 to TRBJ2-7, with 9 bases aligning to TRBD2. The origin of this receptor is a woman aged 45-60 years in good health and CMV-seronegative. The CDR3: CASTQDQRGAYEQYF. CDR3 DNA: TGTGCCAGCACTCAAGATCAGCGGGGGGCCTACGAGCAGTACTTC.